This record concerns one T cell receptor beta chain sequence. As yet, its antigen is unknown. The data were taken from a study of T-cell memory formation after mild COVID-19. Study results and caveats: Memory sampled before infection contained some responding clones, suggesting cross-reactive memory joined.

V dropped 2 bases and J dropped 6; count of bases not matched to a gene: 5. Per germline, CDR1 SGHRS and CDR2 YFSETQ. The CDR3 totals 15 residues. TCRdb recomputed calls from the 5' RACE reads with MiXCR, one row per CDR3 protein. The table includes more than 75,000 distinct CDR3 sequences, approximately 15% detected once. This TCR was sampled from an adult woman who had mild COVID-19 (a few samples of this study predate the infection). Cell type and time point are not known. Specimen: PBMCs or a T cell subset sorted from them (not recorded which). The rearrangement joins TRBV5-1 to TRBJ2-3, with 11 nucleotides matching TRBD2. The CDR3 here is CASSLGTSGADTQYF. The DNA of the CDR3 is TGCGCCAGCAGCTTAGGGACTAGCGGCGCGGATACGCAGTATTTT.